The clone carrying this T cell receptor (beta chain) was seen more than once but under ten times. Its matching antigen is unknown. Findings and limits, study-wide: In terms of TCR gene usage, tumor memory CD4+ T cells clustered together with blood and lymph node memory CD4+ cells, as well as with lymph node naive CD4+ cells. Tumor-infiltrating Treg TCR alpha and beta sequences overlapped most with tumor naive CD4+ T cells, then blood naive. The larger cohort examined one V-J beta rearrangement, not whole repertoires.

Semi-nested PCR with Nested Universal Primer A followed constant-region reverse priming of full-length variable regions. TCRdb itself ran the 5' RACE reads through MiXCR, one entry per CDR3 protein. The sample has tens of thousands of distinct CDR3 sequences, roughly a quarter seen once. The material sequenced was memory CD4+ T cells sorted from blood. Subset reported: memory CD4+ T cells, CD4+CD45RO+CD25-. This TCR came from a female donor with breast cancer.

CDR3 region: CASSMGRSVIDTQYF. As DNA, the CDR3 is TGTGCCAGCAGCATGGGACGTAGCGTGATCGATACGCAGTATTTT. This sequence joins TRBV7-8 and TRBJ2-3; tentatively, D is TRBD1 or TRBD2 (5 bases each). Germline CDR1 and CDR2: SGHVS and FQNEAQ. Deletions cut 5 bases from V and 6 bases from J, with 18 bases between. The CDR3 runs 15 residues. Filled out from reference TRBV7-8 and TRBJ2-3, the complete variable domain reads GAGVSQSPRYKVAKRGQDVALRCDPISGHVSLFWYQQALGQGPEFLTYFQNEAQLDKSGLPSDRFFAERPEGSVSTLKIQRTQQEDSAVYLCASSMGRSVIDTQYFGPGTRLTVL.